The 27 T cell receptor beta chains below come from one sample, sequenced in a study of T cell responses to AZD1222 COVID-19 vaccine. Profiling relied on immunoSEQ multiplex PCR, and the TCRdb table lists in-frame clones only, not all of them. Of under 35,000 clones detected, roughly 92% appear once; the ten largest clones hold under 50%. Sequencing was performed on peripheral blood, taken on day 0 of AZD1222 vaccination. All receptors come from an adult in good health.

This chain uses TRBV28 with TRBJ1-2; D is perhaps TRBD1 (6 bases). V was shortened by 5 bases and J by 5 bases, with 15 bases between the two germline ends. The germline CDR1 and CDR2 sequences are MDHEN and SYDVKM. CDR3 size: 14 residues. In DNA form, the CDR3 reads TGTGCCAGCAGTCTTCCCGGGGGCTTGTATGGCTACACCTTC. Protein sequence: CASSLPGGLYGYTF.

The CDR3 nucleotides read TGTGCCAGCAGCTTAGAAACAGGGTTGGTAGGCACTGAAGCTTTCTTT. Its translation: CASSLETGLVGTEAFF. The V and J genes are TRBV7-2 and TRBJ1-1; D is possibly TRBD1 (6 bases). Trimming took 1 base from V and 4 from J, leaving 16 bases between them. The CDR3 runs 16 residues. Germline values: CDR1 SGHTA, CDR2 FQGNSA.

The V and J genes are TRBV5-6 and TRBJ1-2; tentative D call: TRBD1 (6 bases). V was shortened by 0 bases and J by 8 bases, with 17 bases between the two germline ends. Germline CDR1 SGHDT, CDR2 YYEEEE. This CDR3 has 15 amino acids. The CDR3 spells CASSLGQALSKGYTF. CDR3 bases: TGTGCCAGCAGCTTGGGACAGGCGTTATCTAAAGGCTACACCTTC.

The J gene is TRBJ1-6, the V gene TRBV9; D unresolved. CDR3 length equals 13 residues. CDR1 is SGDLS and CDR2 is YYNGEE in the germline V gene. V dropped 0 bases and J dropped 6 bases, with 4 bases sitting between them. The CDR3 coding sequence is TGTGCCAGCAGCGTAGAGGTTAATTCACCCCTCCACTTT. Translated, it gives CASSVEVNSPLHF.

The chain uses TRBV6-5 and TRBJ1-3, with unresolved D. The CDR3 runs to 16 residues. V was shortened by 4 bases and J by 1 base, with 14 bases between the two germline ends. In germline, CDR1 is MNHEY, CDR2 SVGAGI. As DNA, the CDR3 is TGTGCCAGCAGTTCCAAGGGTCTGTCATCTGGAAACACCATATATTTT. Its translation is CASSSKGLSSGNTIYF.

This clone has only a few counts. This chain's CDR3 is CASSLLNSGANVLTF. In nucleotides, the CDR3 is TGTGCCAGCAGTCTACTGAACTCTGGGGCCAACGTCCTGACTTTC. V gene TRBV14 combines with J gene TRBJ2-6; D ambiguous. The CDR3 spans 15 residues. Trimming pared 6 bases from V and 0 bases from J, leaving 9 bases between. Germline assignment: CDR1 SGHDN and CDR2 FVKESK.

The V gene is TRBV6-1, the J gene TRBJ2-3; 9 nucleotides match TRBD1. Germline CDR1 reads MNHNS; CDR2 reads SASEGT. CDR3 size: 17 residues. J was trimmed by 5 bases and V by 2 bases; bases with no gene match: 11. The CDR3 reads CASSEPRSGQGRDTQYF. CDR3 DNA: TGTGCCAGCAGTGAACCTCGCTCGGGACAGGGTAGAGATACGCAGTATTTT.

The chain uses TRBV27 and TRBJ1-2, with D tentatively TRBD1 (6 bases). The CDR3 loop spans 13 amino acids. V lost 6 bases and J lost 2, with 10 bases in between. The germline CDR1 and CDR2 sequences are MNHEY and SMNVEV (reference sequence). CDR3 DNA: TGTGCCAGCAGGGACACAGGGAACTATGGCTACACCTTC. It codes for CASRDTGNYGYTF.

V is TRBV4-1 and J is TRBJ2-2, with D possibly being TRBD1 (6 bases). CDR1 is MGHRA, CDR2 YSYEKL, per germline. The CDR3 length is 16 residues. V was shortened by 4 bases and J by 0 bases, with 12 bases between the two germline ends. CDR3 residues: CASSLTTGANTGELFF. CDR3 DNA sequence: TGCGCCAGCAGCCTGACGACAGGCGCGAACACCGGGGAGCTGTTTTTT.

This clone was detected once. The rearrangement links TRBV11-3 to TRBJ2-3; D is unresolved. Germline CDR1 is SGHNT and CDR2 is YENEEA. The CDR3 is 12 amino acids. Trimming cost V 5 bases and J 4 bases, with 7 bases left between them. The CDR3 spells CASSPEADTQYF. The CDR3 DNA reads TGTGCCAGCAGCCCAGAAGCAGATACGCAGTATTTT. Filled out from reference TRBV11-3 and TRBJ2-3, the complete variable domain reads EAGVVQSPRYKIIEKKQPVAFWCNPISGHNTLYWYLQNLGQGPELLIRYENEEAVDDSQLPKDRFSAERLKGVDSTLKIQPAELGDSAVYLCASSPEADTQYFGPGTRLTVL.

The rearrangement uses TRBV5-1 and TRBJ2-7; 7 nucleotides agree with TRBD1. The CDR3 loop spans 13 amino acids. V lost 4 bases, J lost 2 bases, and 3 bases stayed unmatched. CDR1 and CDR2 from the germline V gene are SGHRS and YFSETQ. The CDR3 DNA reads as TGCGCCAGCAGCCGGGACAGTCCCTACGAGCAGTACTTC. It is translated as CASSRDSPYEQYF.

The rearrangement joins TRBV6-2 or TRBV6-3 to TRBJ1-2; D is ambiguous. V lost 2 bases to trimming and J lost 4 bases, with 8 bases between them. Germline loops: CDR1 MNHEY, CDR2 SVGEGT. This CDR3 is 13 amino acids long. The DNA for the CDR3 is TGTGCCAGCAGTTACACCGGGATCTATGGCTACACCTTC. Residues: CASSYTGIYGYTF.

J is TRBJ1-3 and V is TRBV7-8; weak D call: TRBD1 (5 bases). CDR1 and CDR2 from the germline V gene are SGHVS and FQNEAQ. The CDR3 extends over 14 amino acids. Trimming removed 11 bases at V and 0 bases at J, with 14 bases between. This chain's CDR3 is CACQQASSGNTIYF. CDR3 DNA sequence: TGTGCCTGCCAACAGGCGAGCTCTGGAAACACCATATATTTT.

The chain employs TRBV5-6 and TRBJ1-2, with 8 bases that match TRBD1. This CDR3 spans 14 amino acids. J lost 4 bases, V lost 1 base, and 3 bases had no gene match. Germline lookup yields CDR1 SGHDT and CDR2 YYEEEE. The CDR3 reads CASSLPGQGYGYTF. The CDR3 nucleotides read TGTGCCAGCAGCTTGCCCGGACAGGGCTATGGCTACACCTTC.

V and J are TRBV2 and TRBJ1-2; D unresolved. Trimming cost V 2 bases and J 5 bases, with 15 bases left between them. Germline loops: CDR1 SNHLY, CDR2 FYNNEI. The CDR3 is 15 amino acids. CDR3 residues: CASSELGPGRYGYTF. The CDR3 region has the DNA TGTGCCAGCAGTGAACTTGGGCCAGGAAGGTATGGCTACACCTTC.

The V gene is TRBV6-5, the J gene TRBJ1-4; D remains unclear. The CDR3 has 12 amino acids. V was clipped by 5 bases and J by 10 bases, with 11 bases between them. Germline CDR1 reads MNHEY; CDR2 reads SVGAGI. CDR3 sequence reads: CASSQSGSKLFF. The CDR3 DNA follows: TGTGCCAGCAGTCAAAGCGGCTCAAAACTGTTTTTT.

This clone was seen a handful of times. The V gene is TRBV5-4, the J gene TRBJ2-5; tentative D call: TRBD2 (5 bases). There are 14 residues in the CDR3. Deletions cut 3 bases from V and 4 bases from J, with 13 bases between. Germline CDR1 SGHNT, CDR2 YYREEE (reference sequence). CDR3 protein: CASSSRAEGETQYF. CDR3 nucleotide sequence: TGTGCCAGCAGCTCTCGGGCAGAGGGAGAGACCCAGTACTTC.

This clone was observed a handful of times. CDR3 sequence: CASSIQGNTEAFF. CDR3 bases: TGTGCCAGCAGTATACAAGGGAACACTGAAGCTTTCTTT. The chain joins TRBV6-5 to TRBJ1-1; D gene ambiguous. Germline CDR1 and CDR2: MNHEY and SVGAGI. V dropped 5 bases and J dropped 1 base, with 8 bases sitting between them. The CDR3 has 13 residues.

The rearrangement joins TRBV4-1 to TRBJ1-1; a weak D match, TRBD1 (6 bases). Germline V gene lookup returns CDR1 MGHRA and CDR2 YSYEKL. CDR3 length: 16 amino acids. V dropped 4 bases and J dropped 0 bases, with 15 bases sitting between them. As DNA, the CDR3 is TGCGCCAGCAGCCCTGGGTCCGGACAGATGAACACTGAAGCTTTCTTT. Its protein is CASSPGSGQMNTEAFF.

V is TRBV10-1 and J is TRBJ2-5; D is ambiguous. Looked up from germline, CDR1 is WNHNN and CDR2 is SYGVQD (reference sequence). CDR3 length: 13 amino acids. V was shortened by 4 bases and J by 0 bases, with 6 bases between the two germline ends. Here the CDR3 reads CASSGANQETQYF. The CDR3 region has the DNA TGCGCCAGCAGTGGGGCCAACCAAGAGACCCAGTACTTC.

CDR3 sequence reads: CASSERPLAGSNEQFF. The DNA of the CDR3 is TGTGCCAGCAGTGAAAGGCCGCTAGCGGGGTCCAATGAGCAGTTCTTC. The chain couples TRBV6-1 to TRBJ2-1, with TRBD2 matching 9 bases. In germline, CDR1 is MNHNS, CDR2 SASEGT. V trimming: 2 bases; J trimming: 6 bases; junction bases outside the gene matches: 8. The CDR3 length is 16 residues.

The chain uses TRBV5-5 and TRBJ2-5; D is undetermined. Germline V gives CDR1 SGHKS, CDR2 YYEKEE (reference sequence). V lost 0 bases and J 5 bases, leaving 5 bases between the germline ends. This CDR3 has 12 amino acids. The CDR3 protein is CASSLVLETQYF. CDR3 in DNA: TGTGCCAGCAGCTTGGTTTTGGAGACCCAGTACTTC.

This sequence joins TRBV6-5 and TRBJ2-6, with D hard to call. This CDR3 contains 13 residues. CDR1 is MNHEY and CDR2 is SVGAGI in the germline V gene. Trimming stripped 6 bases from V and 4 bases from J, with 7 bases between. For the CDR3, the DNA is TGTGCCAGCAGGAGCCCCGGGGCCAACGTCCTGACTTTC. This codes for CASRSPGANVLTF.

This clone is deemed medium-sized. J is TRBJ1-4 and V is TRBV7-9; D is possibly TRBD1 (6 bases). The CDR3 extends over 16 amino acids. V was clipped by 5 bases and J by 4 bases, with 17 bases between them. The germline gives CDR1 SEHNR, CDR2 FQNEAQ (reference sequence). This CDR3 reads CASSPKDSDSNEKLFF. As DNA, the CDR3 is TGTGCCAGCAGCCCCAAGGACAGTGACAGTAATGAAAAACTGTTTTTT.

The V call is TRBV7-9, the J call TRBJ1-1; perhaps TRBD1 as D (6 bases). This CDR3 contains 14 residues. CDR1 SEHNR and CDR2 FQNEAQ come from the germline V gene (reference sequence). Trimming stripped 3 bases from V and 7 bases from J, with 15 bases between. CDR3 in DNA: TGTGCCAGCAGCTTCCCCCCAGGGGCCCGTGAAGCTTTCTTT. This sequence encodes CASSFPPGAREAFF.

The chain couples TRBV12-3 or TRBV12-4 to TRBJ1-3; D is ambiguous. The ends were cut back, 5 bases at V and 5 bases at J, with 7 bases in the middle. This CDR3 is 12 amino acids long. CDR3 in DNA: TGTGCCAGCAGTAATTCCCGAAACACCATATATTTT. Protein: CASSNSRNTIYF.

The chain recombines TRBV9 with TRBJ2-5, with a possible D match to TRBD2 (6 bases). CDR1 SGDLS and CDR2 YYNGEE come from the germline V gene. The CDR3 is made up of 13 amino acids. The V end was cut by 4 bases, the J end by 4 bases, with 11 bases between. CDR3 sequence reads: CASSQAGRETQYF. The CDR3 DNA follows: TGTGCCAGCAGCCAGGCGGGACGAGAGACCCAGTACTTC.